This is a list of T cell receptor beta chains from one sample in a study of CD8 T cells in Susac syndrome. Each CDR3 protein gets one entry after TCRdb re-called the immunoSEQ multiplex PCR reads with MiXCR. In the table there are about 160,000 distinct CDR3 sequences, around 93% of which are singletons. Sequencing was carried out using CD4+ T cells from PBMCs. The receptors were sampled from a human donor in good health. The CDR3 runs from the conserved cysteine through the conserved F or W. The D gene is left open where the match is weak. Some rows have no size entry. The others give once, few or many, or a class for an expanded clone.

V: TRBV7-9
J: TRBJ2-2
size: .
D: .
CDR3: CASSLWALDITGELFF
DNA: TGTGCCAGCAGCTTATGGGCTCTGGATATCACCGGGGAGCTGTTTTTT

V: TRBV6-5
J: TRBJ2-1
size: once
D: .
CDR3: CASREASSDEQFF
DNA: TGTGCCAGCAGGGAGGCTAGCAGCGATGAGCAGTTCTTC

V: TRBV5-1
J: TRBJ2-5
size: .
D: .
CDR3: CASWRETQYF
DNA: TGCGCATCCTGGCGGGAGACCCAGTACTTC

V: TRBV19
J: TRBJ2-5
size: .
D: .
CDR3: CASSPSYLPETQYF
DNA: TGTGCCAGTAGCCCGTCCTACCTCCCAGAGACCCAGTACTTC

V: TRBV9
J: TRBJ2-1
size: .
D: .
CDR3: CASSVDLGRRFF
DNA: TGTGCCAGCAGCGTGGACCTCGGACGGCGGTTCTTC

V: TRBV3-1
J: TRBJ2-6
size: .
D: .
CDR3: CASSQTNPAGANVLTF
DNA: TGTGCCAGCAGCCAAACAAACCCTGCTGGGGCCAACGTCCTGACTTTC

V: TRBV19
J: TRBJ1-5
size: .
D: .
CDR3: CASSNPDRPGVEPQHF
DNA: TGTGCCAGTAGTAACCCAGACCGACCGGGTGTGGAGCCCCAGCATTTT

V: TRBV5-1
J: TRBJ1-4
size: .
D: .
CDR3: CASSQDSAKEKLFF
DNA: TGCGCCAGCAGTCAGGACAGTGCCAAGGAAAAACTGTTTTTT

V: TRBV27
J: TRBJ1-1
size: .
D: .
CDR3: CASSRHLMNTEAFF
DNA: TGTGCCAGCAGCAGACACCTGATGAACACTGAAGCTTTCTTT

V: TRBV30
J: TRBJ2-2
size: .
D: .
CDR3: CAWMGNGELFF
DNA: TGTGCCTGGATGGGGAACGGGGAGCTGTTTTTT

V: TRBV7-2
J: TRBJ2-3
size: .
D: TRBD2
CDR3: CANSRWGLGSTDTQYF
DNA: TGTGCCAACAGCCGCTGGGGACTAGGCAGCACAGATACGCAGTATTTT

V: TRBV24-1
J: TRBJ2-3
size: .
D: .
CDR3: CATSDSGGGDTQYF
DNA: TGTGCCACCAGTGATTCCGGAGGGGGTGATACGCAGTATTTT

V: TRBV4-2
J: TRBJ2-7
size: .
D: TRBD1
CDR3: CASSQEGTAGMEQYF
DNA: TGTGCCAGCAGCCAAGAAGGGACAGCAGGGATGGAGCAGTACTTC

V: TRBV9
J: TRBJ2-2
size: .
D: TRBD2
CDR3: CASSVGSTSGGARANTGELFF
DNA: TGTGCCAGCAGCGTAGGATCGACTAGCGGGGGGGCACGGGCGAACACCGGGGAGCTGTTTTTT

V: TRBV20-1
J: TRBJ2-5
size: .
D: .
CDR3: CSAHRPQKETQYF
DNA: TGCAGTGCTCATCGGCCCCAAAAAGAGACCCAGTACTTC

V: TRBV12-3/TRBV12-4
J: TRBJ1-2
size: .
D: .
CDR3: CASSPSDGRYGYTF
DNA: TGTGCCAGCAGTCCTTCAGACGGACGCTATGGCTACACCTTC

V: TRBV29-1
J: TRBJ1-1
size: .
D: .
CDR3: CSSNIQLNTEAFF
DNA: TGCAGCTCAAATATACAGCTGAACACTGAAGCTTTCTTT

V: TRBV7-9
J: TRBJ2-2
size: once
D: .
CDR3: CAGSRGASLTGELFF
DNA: TGTGCCGGAAGCCGGGGGGCCTCTTTAACCGGGGAGCTGTTTTTT

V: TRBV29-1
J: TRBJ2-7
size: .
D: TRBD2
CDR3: CSVVAGRSYEQYF
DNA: TGCAGCGTAGTAGCGGGGCGCTCCTACGAGCAGTACTTC

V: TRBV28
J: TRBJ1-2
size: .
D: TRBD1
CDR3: CASRPGQGPNYGYTF
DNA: TGTGCCAGCAGGCCGGGACAGGGACCTAACTATGGCTACACCTTC

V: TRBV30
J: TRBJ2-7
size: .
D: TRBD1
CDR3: CAGTVSYEQYF
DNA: TGTGCGGGGACAGTCTCCTACGAGCAGTACTTC

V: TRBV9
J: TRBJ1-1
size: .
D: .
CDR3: CASSAYRVGGTEAFF
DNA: TGTGCCAGCAGCGCTTACAGGGTTGGAGGCACTGAAGCTTTCTTT

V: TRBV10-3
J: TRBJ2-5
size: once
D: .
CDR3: CAISESRGSQETQYF
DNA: TGTGCCATCAGTGAGTCGAGGGGAAGTCAAGAGACCCAGTACTTC

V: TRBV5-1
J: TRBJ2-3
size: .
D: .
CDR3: CASSPGGPGDTQYF
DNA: TGCGCCAGCAGCCCCGGGGGGCCTGGAGATACGCAGTATTTT

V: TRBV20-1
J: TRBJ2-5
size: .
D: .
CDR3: CSARDWADQETQYF
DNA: TGCAGTGCTAGAGATTGGGCCGACCAAGAGACCCAGTACTTC

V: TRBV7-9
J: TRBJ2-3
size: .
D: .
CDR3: CASSLTYTGDTQYF
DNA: TGTGCCAGCAGCTTAACCTACACTGGGGATACGCAGTATTTT

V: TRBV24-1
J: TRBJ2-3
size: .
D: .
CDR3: CATSDSRGPGDTQYF
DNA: TGTGCCACCAGTGATTCCCGGGGGCCTGGAGATACGCAGTATTTT

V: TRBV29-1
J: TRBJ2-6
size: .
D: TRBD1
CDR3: CSVVRPTGTIGANVLTF
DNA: TGCAGCGTTGTAAGACCGACAGGGACAATTGGGGCCAACGTCCTGACTTTC

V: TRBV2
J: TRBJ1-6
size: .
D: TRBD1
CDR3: CASSSSGTGGSPLHF
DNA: TGTGCCAGCAGTTCCTCCGGGACAGGGGGTTCACCCCTCCACTTT

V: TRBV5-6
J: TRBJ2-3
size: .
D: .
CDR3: CASSFISTDTQYF
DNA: TGTGCCAGCAGCTTCATCAGCACAGATACGCAGTATTTT

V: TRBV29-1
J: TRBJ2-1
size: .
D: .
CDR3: CSVPTASSSYNEQFF
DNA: TGCAGCGTTCCCACAGCGTCCAGCTCCTACAATGAGCAGTTCTTC

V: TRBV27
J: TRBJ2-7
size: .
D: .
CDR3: CASSQTSYVYEQYF
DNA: TGTGCCAGCAGCCAGACTAGTTACGTCTACGAGCAGTACTTC

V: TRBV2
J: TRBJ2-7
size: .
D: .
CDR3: CASSDQGATYEQYF
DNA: TGTGCCAGCAGTGACCAGGGCGCTACCTACGAGCAGTACTTC

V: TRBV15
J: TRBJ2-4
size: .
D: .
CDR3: CATSRRRDVSAKNIQYF
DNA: TGTGCCACCAGCAGACGACGGGACGTTTCAGCCAAAAACATTCAGTACTTC

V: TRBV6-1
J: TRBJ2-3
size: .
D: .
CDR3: CASSGSHLLGADTQYF
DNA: TGTGCCAGCAGTGGGTCCCATCTGCTGGGCGCAGATACGCAGTATTTT

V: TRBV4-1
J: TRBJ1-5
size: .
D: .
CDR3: CASSRDGGNQPQHF
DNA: TGCGCCAGCAGCCGAGATGGGGGCAATCAGCCCCAGCATTTT

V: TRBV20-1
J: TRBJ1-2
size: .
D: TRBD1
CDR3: CSATPFDRGLGSGYTF
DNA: TGCAGTGCCACTCCGTTTGACAGGGGACTGGGGTCTGGCTACACCTTC

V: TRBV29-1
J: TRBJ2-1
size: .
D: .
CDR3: CSVGRSLYNEQFF
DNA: TGCAGCGTTGGACGAAGCCTTTACAATGAGCAGTTCTTC

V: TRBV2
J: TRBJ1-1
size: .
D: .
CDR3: CASSDQLNTEAFF
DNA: TGTGCCAGCAGTGATCAGCTGAACACTGAAGCTTTCTTT

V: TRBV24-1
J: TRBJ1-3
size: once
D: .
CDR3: CATSDAGEQDSGNTIYF
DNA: TGTGCCACCAGTGATGCGGGGGAACAAGACTCTGGAAACACCATATATTTT

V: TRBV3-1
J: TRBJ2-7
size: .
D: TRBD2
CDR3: CASSKTSGGAGEQYF
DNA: TGTGCCAGCAGCAAGACTAGCGGGGGGGCCGGAGAGCAGTACTTC

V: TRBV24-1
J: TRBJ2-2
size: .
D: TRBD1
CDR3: CATSDRQGTGELFF
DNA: TGTGCCACCAGTGATCGACAGGGCACCGGGGAGCTGTTTTTT

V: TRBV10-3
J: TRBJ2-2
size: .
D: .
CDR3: CAISGQGGNTGELFF
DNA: TGTGCCATCAGTGGCCAGGGAGGAAACACCGGGGAGCTGTTTTTT

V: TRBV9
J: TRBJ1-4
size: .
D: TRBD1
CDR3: CASSPSTGIATNEKLFF
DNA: TGTGCCAGCAGCCCTTCGACAGGGATAGCAACTAATGAAAAACTGTTTTTT

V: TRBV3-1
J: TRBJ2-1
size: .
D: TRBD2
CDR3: CASSQEGLAGDYNEQFF
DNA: TGTGCCAGCAGCCAAGAGGGACTAGCGGGAGACTACAATGAGCAGTTCTTC

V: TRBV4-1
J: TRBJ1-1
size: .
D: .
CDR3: CASSQDRSLHGRVKTEAFF
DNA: TGCGCCAGCAGCCAAGATAGAAGCTTACATGGCAGGGTGAAGACTGAAGCTTTCTTT

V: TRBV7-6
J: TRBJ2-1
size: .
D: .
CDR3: CASSFTNAPYNEQFF
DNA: TGTGCCAGCAGCTTTACAAACGCCCCTTACAATGAGCAGTTCTTC

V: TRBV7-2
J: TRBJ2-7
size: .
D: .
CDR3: CASSPRLVDEQYF
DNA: TGTGCCAGCAGCCCGAGGCTAGTCGACGAGCAGTACTTC

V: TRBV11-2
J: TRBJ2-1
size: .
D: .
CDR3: CASSLGLSGSEQFF
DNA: TGTGCCAGCAGCTTGGGACTCTCGGGTAGTGAGCAGTTCTTC

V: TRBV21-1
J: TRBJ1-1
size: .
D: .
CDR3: CASSLRTGDTEAFF
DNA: TGTGCCAGCAGCTTGCGGACAGGGGACACTGAAGCTTTCTTT

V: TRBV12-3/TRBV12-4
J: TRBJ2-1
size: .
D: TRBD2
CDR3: CASIPSGESYNEQFF
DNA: TGTGCCAGCATTCCCAGCGGGGAGTCCTACAATGAGCAGTTCTTC

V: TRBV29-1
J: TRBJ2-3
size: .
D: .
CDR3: CSSTQGLAATDTQYF
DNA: TGCAGCTCGACCCAAGGGCTAGCAGCAACAGATACGCAGTATTTT

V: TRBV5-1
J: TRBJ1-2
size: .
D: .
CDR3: CASSLEEVWGGYTF
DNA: TGCGCCAGCAGCTTGGAAGAGGTTTGGGGAGGCTACACCTTC

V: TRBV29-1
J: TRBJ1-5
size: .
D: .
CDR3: CSVETGVNQPQHF
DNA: TGCAGCGTTGAAACAGGAGTCAATCAGCCCCAGCATTTT